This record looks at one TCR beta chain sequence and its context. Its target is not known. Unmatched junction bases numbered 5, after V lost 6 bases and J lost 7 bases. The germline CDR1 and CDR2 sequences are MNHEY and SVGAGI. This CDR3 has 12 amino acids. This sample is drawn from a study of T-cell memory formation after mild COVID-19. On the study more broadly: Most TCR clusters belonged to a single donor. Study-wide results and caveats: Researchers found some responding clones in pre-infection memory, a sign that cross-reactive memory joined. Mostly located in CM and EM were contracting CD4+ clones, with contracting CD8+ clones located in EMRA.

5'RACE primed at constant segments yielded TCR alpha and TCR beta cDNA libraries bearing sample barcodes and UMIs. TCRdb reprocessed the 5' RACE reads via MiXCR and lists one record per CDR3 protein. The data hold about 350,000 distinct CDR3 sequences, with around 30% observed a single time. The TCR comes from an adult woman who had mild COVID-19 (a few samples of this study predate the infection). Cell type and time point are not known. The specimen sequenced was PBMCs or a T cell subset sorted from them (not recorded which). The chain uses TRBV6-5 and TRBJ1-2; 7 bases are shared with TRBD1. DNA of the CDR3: TGTGCCAGCAGCTACCAGGGGGGTGGCTACACCTTC. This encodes CASSYQGGGYTF.